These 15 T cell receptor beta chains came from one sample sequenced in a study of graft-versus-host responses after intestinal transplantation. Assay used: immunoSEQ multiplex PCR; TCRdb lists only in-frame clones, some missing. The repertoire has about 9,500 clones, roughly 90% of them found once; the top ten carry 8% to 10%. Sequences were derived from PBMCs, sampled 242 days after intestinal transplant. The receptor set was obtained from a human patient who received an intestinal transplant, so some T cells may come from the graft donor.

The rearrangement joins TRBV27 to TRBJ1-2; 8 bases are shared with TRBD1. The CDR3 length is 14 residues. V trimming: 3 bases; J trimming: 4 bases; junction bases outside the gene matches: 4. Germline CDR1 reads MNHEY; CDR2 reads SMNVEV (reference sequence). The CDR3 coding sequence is TGTGCCAGCAGTTTCATAGACAGGGGCTATGGCTACACCTTC. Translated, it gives CASSFIDRGYGYTF.

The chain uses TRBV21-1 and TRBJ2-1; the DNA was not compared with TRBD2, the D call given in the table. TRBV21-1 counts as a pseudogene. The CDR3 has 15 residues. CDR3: CASSKTSGPNNEQFF. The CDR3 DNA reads TGTGCCAGCAGCAAGACTAGCGGGCCTAACAATGAGCAGTTCTTC.

In nucleotides, the CDR3 is TGTGCCAGCAGCTTCGTAGGCTCTGGAAACACCATATATTTT. It yields the protein CASSFVGSGNTIYF. The chain carries TRBV7-3 and TRBJ1-3; unclear D gene. CDR1 is SGHTA, CDR2 FQGTGA, per germline. V lost 3 bases to trimming and J lost 0 bases, with 6 bases between them. The CDR3 runs 14 residues.

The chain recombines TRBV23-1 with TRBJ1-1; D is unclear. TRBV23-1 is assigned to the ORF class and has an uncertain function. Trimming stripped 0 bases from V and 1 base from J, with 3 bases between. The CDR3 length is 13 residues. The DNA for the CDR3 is TGCGCCAGCAGTCAATCAGGGAACACTGAAGCTTTCTTT. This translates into CASSQSGNTEAFF.

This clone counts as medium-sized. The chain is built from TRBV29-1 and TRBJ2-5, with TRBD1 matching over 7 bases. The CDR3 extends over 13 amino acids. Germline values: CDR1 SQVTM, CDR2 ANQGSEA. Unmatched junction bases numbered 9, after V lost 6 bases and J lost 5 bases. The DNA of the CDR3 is TGCAGCGTACCACAGACAGGGTTGGAGACCCAGTACTTC. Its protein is CSVPQTGLETQYF.

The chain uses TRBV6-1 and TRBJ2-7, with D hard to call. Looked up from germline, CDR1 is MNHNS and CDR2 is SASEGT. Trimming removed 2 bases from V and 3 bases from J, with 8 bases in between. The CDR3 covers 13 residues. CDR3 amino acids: CASSEILFYEQYF. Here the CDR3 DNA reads TGTGCCAGCAGTGAAATTCTGTTCTACGAGCAGTACTTC.

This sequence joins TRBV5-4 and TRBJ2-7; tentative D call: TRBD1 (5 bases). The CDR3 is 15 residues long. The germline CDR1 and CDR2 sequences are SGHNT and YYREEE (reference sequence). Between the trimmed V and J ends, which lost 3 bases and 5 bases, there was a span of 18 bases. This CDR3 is CASSSPWTSTDEQYF. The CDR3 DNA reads TGTGCCAGCAGCTCCCCATGGACATCAACGGACGAGCAGTACTTC.

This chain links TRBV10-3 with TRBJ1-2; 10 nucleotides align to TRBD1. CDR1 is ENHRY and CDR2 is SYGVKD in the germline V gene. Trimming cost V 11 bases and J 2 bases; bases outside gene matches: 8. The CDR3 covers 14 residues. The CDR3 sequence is CAVGGGQGNYGYTF. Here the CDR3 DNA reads TGTGCCGTCGGGGGGGGACAGGGGAACTATGGCTACACCTTC.

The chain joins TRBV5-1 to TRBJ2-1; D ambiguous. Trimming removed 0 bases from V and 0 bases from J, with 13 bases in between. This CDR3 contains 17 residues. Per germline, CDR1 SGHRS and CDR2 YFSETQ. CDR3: CASSLAPTQSSYNEQFF. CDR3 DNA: TGCGCCAGCAGCTTGGCGCCTACCCAGAGCTCCTACAATGAGCAGTTCTTC.

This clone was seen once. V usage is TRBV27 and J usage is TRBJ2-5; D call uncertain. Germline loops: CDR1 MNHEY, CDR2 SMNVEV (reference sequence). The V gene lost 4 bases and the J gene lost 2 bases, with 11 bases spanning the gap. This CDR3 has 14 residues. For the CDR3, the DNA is TGTGCCAGCAGTTCCCTCCTTTATCAAGAGACCCAGTACTTC. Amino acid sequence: CASSSLLYQETQYF.

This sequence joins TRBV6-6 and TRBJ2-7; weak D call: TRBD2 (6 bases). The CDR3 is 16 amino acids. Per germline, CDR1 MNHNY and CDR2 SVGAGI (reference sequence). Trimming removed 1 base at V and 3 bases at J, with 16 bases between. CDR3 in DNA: TGTGCCAGCAGTTACTGGGGACTCCGGGGGATCTACGAGCAGTACTTC. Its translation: CASSYWGLRGIYEQYF.

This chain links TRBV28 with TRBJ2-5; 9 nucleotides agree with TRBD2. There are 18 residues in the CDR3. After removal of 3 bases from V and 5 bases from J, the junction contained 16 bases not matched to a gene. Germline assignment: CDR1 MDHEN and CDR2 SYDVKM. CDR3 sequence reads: CASSFPAGSGRLRETQYF. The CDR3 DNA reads TGTGCCAGCAGTTTCCCCGCCGGGAGCGGGAGGCTCCGGGAGACCCAGTACTTC.

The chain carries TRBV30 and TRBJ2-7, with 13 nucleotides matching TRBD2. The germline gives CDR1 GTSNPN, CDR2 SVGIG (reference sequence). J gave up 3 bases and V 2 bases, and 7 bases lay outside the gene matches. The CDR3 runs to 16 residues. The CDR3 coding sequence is TGTGCCTGGAGTACTTTCGGACTAGCGGGAGTCTACGAGCAGTACTTC. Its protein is CAWSTFGLAGVYEQYF. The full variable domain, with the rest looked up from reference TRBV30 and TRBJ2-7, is SQTIHQWPATLVQPVGSPLSLECTVEGTSNPNLYWYRQAAGRGLQLLFYSVGIGQISSEVPQNLSASRPQDRQFILSSKKLLLSDSGFYLCAWSTFGLAGVYEQYFGPGTRLTVT.

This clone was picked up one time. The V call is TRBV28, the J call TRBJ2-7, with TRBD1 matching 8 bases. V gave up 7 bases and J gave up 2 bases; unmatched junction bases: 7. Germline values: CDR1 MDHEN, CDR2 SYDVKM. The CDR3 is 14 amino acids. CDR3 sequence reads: CASTWTGRPYEQYF. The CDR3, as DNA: TGTGCCAGCACCTGGACAGGGCGCCCCTACGAGCAGTACTTC.

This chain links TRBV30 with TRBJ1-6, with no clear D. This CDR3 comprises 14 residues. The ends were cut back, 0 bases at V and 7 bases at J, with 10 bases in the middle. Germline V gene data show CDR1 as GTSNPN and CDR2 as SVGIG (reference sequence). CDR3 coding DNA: TGTGCCTGGAGTGTAGCGGGTTTAAATTCACCCCTCCACTTT. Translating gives CAWSVAGLNSPLHF.